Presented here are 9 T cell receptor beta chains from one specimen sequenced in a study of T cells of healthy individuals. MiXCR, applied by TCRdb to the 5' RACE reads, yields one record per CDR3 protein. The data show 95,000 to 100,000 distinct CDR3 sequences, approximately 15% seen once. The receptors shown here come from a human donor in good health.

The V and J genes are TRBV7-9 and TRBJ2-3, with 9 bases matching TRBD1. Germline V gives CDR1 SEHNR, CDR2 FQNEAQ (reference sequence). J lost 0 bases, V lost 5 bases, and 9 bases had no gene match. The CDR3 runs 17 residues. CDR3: CASSPGTGSGSTDTQYF. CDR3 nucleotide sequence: TGTGCCAGCAGCCCCGGGACAGGGAGTGGGAGCACAGATACGCAGTATTTT.

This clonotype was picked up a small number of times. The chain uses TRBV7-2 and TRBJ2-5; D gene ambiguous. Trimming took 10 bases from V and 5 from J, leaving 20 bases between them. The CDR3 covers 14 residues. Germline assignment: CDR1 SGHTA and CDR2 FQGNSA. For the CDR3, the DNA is TGTGCCACCAAAAATAAGGTTGAGTACGAGACCCAGTACTTC. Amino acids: CATKNKVEYETQYF. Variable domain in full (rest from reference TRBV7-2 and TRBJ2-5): GAGVSQSPSNKVTEKGKDVELRCDPISGHTALYWYRQSLGQGLEFLIYFQGNSAPDKSGLPSDRFSAERTGGSVSTLTIQRTQQEDSAVYLCATKNKVEYETQYFGPGTRLLVL.

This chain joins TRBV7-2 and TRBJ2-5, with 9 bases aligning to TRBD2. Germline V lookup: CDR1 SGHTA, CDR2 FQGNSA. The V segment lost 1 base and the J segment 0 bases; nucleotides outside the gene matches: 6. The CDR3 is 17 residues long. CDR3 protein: CASSLGSGGAYQETQYF. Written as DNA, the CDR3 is TGTGCCAGCAGCTTAGGTAGCGGGGGCGCGTACCAAGAGACCCAGTACTTC.

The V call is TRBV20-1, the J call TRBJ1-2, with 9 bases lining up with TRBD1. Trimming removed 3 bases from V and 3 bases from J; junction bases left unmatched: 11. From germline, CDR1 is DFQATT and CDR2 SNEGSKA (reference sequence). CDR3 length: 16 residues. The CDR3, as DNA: TGCAGTGCTAGGTCCACAGGGGGCGGCGCGGACTATGGCTACACCTTC. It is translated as CSARSTGGGADYGYTF.

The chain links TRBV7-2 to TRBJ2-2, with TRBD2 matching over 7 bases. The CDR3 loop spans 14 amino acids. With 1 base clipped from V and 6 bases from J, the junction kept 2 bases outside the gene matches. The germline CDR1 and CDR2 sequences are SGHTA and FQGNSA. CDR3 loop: CASSLDRGAGELFF. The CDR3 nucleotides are TGTGCCAGCAGCTTAGATCGGGGGGCCGGGGAGCTGTTTTTT.

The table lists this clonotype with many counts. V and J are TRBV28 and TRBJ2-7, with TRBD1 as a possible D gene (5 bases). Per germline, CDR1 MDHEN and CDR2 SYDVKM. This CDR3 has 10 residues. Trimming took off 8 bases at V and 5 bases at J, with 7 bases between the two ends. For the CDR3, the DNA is TGTGCCAGCGGCAGGGACGAGCAGTACTTC. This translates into CASGRDEQYF. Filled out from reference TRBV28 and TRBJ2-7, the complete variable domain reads DVKVTQSSRYLVKRTGEKVFLECVQDMDHENMFWYRQDPGLGLRLIYFSYDVKMKEKGDIPEGYSVSREKKERFSLILESASTNQTSMYLCASGRDEQYFGPGTRLTVT.

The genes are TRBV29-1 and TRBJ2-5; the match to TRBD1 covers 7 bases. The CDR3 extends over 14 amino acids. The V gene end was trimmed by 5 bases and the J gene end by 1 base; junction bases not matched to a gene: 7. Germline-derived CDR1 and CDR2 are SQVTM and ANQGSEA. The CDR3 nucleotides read TGCAGCGTTACTCTACAGGGGACCCAAGAGACCCAGTACTTC. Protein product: CSVTLQGTQETQYF.

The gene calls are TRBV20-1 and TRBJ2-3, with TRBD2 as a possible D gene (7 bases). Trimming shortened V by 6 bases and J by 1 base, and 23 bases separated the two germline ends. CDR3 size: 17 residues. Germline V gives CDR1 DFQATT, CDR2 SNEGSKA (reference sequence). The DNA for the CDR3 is TGCAGTGCCGTTAAGAGAGGTGCGGGGGCGGGCACAGATACGCAGTATTTT. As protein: CSAVKRGAGAGTDTQYF.

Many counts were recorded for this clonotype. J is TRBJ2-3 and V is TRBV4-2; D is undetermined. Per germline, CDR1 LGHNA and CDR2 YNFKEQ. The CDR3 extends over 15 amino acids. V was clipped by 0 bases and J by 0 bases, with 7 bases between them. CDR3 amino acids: CASSQDGLSTDTQYF. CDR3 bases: TGTGCCAGCAGCCAAGATGGTCTAAGCACAGATACGCAGTATTTT.